This passage covers 32 T cell receptor beta chains from one sample sequenced in a study of T cell responses to AZD1222 COVID-19 vaccine. Only in-frame clones appear in the TCRdb table, and some are missing; sequencing was by immunoSEQ multiplex PCR. Found here are 200,000 to 300,000 clones, 80% to 95% of them singletons; the top ten hold 0.5% to 0.7%. The material was peripheral blood, obtained on day 0 of AZD1222 vaccination. The receptor set was obtained from an adult in good health.

The chain carries TRBV30 and TRBJ1-1; D is unresolved. This CDR3 has 10 residues. V gave up 5 bases and J gave up 4 bases, with 5 bases separating them. CDR1 is GTSNPN, CDR2 SVGIG, per germline (reference sequence). CDR3 nucleotide sequence: TGTGCCTGGGGCGTCACTGAAGCTTTCTTT. Amino acids: CAWGVTEAFF. Drawing the rest from reference TRBV30 and TRBJ1-1, the complete variable domain is SQTIHQWPATLVQPVGSPLSLECTVEGTSNPNLYWYRQAAGRGLQLLFYSVGIGQISSEVPQNLSASRPQDRQFILSSKKLLLSDSGFYLCAWGVTEAFFGQGTRLTVV.

The chain has TRBV5-6 and TRBJ2-2; 7 bases agree with TRBD2. CDR3 length equals 15 residues. Germline values: CDR1 SGHDT, CDR2 YYEEEE. The V segment lost 2 bases and the J segment 2 bases; nucleotides outside the gene matches: 3. CDR3 residues: CASSFGGLNTGELFF. The CDR3 DNA sequence: TGTGCCAGCAGCTTCGGGGGGTTAAACACCGGGGAGCTGTTTTTT.

This sequence joins TRBV28 and TRBJ2-2; D may correspond to TRBD1 or TRBD2 (6 bases each). Germline assignment: CDR1 MDHEN and CDR2 SYDVKM. The V end lost 2 bases, the J end lost 4 bases, and 8 bases lay between the germline ends. This CDR3 comprises 14 residues. CDR3 residues: CASSLGGRTGELFF. CDR3 nucleotide sequence: TGTGCCAGCAGTTTAGGGGGGCGCACCGGGGAGCTGTTTTTT. The full variable domain, its missing parts supplied by reference TRBV28 and TRBJ2-2, is DVKVTQSSRYLVKRTGEKVFLECVQDMDHENMFWYRQDPGLGLRLIYFSYDVKMKEKGDIPEGYSVSREKKERFSLILESASTNQTSMYLCASSLGGRTGELFFGEGSRLTVL.

The rearrangement joins TRBV15 to TRBJ2-7, with 8 bases fitting TRBD1. The V gene's germline CDR1 is LNHNV and CDR2 YYDKDF (reference sequence). The CDR3 loop spans 14 amino acids. The junction had 4 bases not matched to a gene; V was cut back by 5 bases and J by 1 base. The CDR3 sequence is CATSSGTGSYEQYF. Written as DNA, the CDR3 is TGTGCCACCAGCTCCGGGACAGGATCCTACGAGCAGTACTTC. The full variable domain, with the rest looked up from reference TRBV15 and TRBJ2-7, is DAMVIQNPRYQVTQFGKPVTLSCSQTLNHNVMYWYQQKSSQAPKLLFHYYDKDFNNEADTPDNFQSRRPNTSFCFLDIRSPGLGDTAMYLCATSSGTGSYEQYFGPGTRLTVT.

The chain is built from TRBV12-3 or TRBV12-4 and TRBJ2-1; D gene unclear. The V and J ends lost 6 bases and 11 bases respectively, with 14 bases between them. This CDR3 spans 12 amino acids. The CDR3 DNA follows: TGTGCCAGCAGCCCTGACTCACCCCAGCAGTTCTTC. The encoded protein is CASSPDSPQQFF.

This chain joins TRBV28 and TRBJ2-7, with 8 bases lining up with TRBD2. Germline lookup yields CDR1 MDHEN and CDR2 SYDVKM. V lost 6 bases to trimming and J lost 7 bases; unmatched junction nucleotides: 11. CDR3 length: 14 amino acids. The CDR3 is CASSPGPSGGEQYF. The CDR3 bases are TGTGCCAGCAGCCCCGGACCTTCGGGGGGGGAGCAGTACTTC. The whole variable domain, filled in from reference TRBV28 and TRBJ2-7, reads DVKVTQSSRYLVKRTGEKVFLECVQDMDHENMFWYRQDPGLGLRLIYFSYDVKMKEKGDIPEGYSVSREKKERFSLILESASTNQTSMYLCASSPGPSGGEQYFGPGTRLTVT.

This clone turned up a few times. The V and J genes are TRBV5-5 and TRBJ2-2, with D tentatively TRBD1 (5 bases). The length of the CDR3 is 17 residues. V was cut by 0 bases and J by 5 bases, with 17 bases left in between. In germline, CDR1 is SGHKS, CDR2 YYEKEE (reference sequence). CDR3 loop: CASSLARRQSSTGELFF. The CDR3 DNA follows: TGTGCCAGCAGCTTGGCCAGGAGACAGTCGAGTACCGGGGAGCTGTTTTTT.

This clone was recorded only once. The gene calls are TRBV13 and TRBJ2-1; 9 nucleotides match TRBD2. The CDR3 extends over 17 amino acids. CDR1 is PRHDT and CDR2 is FYEKMQ in the germline V gene (reference sequence). V lost 5 bases, J lost 6 bases, and 14 bases stayed unmatched. The CDR3 DNA reads TGTGCCAGCAGCACGTACCCGGGACTAGCATCCCCCAATGAGCAGTTCTTC. This translates into CASSTYPGLASPNEQFF.

The V and J genes are TRBV4-1 and TRBJ2-1, with D possibly being TRBD1 (6 bases). The germline gives CDR1 MGHRA, CDR2 YSYEKL. V lost 1 base to trimming and J lost 7 bases, with 20 bases between them. The CDR3 sequence is 17 residues long. The CDR3 reads CASSQGSQGGRGNEQFF. In DNA, the CDR3 is TGCGCCAGCAGCCAAGGGAGCCAAGGGGGTAGGGGAAATGAGCAGTTCTTC.

This sequence joins TRBV28 and TRBJ1-5, with D possibly being TRBD1 (6 bases). V lost 4 bases and J 7 bases, leaving 17 bases between the germline ends. The germline gives CDR1 MDHEN, CDR2 SYDVKM. The CDR3 is 15 residues long. The chain's CDR3 is CASSSHGGREQPQHF. Written as DNA, the CDR3 is TGTGCCAGCAGTTCTCACGGGGGGCGCGAACAGCCCCAGCATTTT.

The chain joins TRBV13 to TRBJ1-1; D is perhaps TRBD1 (5 bases). The V end lost 0 bases, the J end lost 4 bases, and 12 bases lay between the germline ends. The CDR3 sequence is 15 residues long. CDR1 and CDR2 from the germline V gene are PRHDT and FYEKMQ (reference sequence). This CDR3 is CASSLGTWGGTEAFF. In DNA form, the CDR3 reads TGTGCCAGCAGCTTAGGTACTTGGGGGGGCACTGAAGCTTTCTTT.

The rearrangement uses TRBV3-1 (or the pseudogene TRBV3-2) and TRBJ1-1; D possibly corresponds to TRBD1 (5 bases). The germline gives CDR1 LGHDT, CDR2 YNNKEL (reference sequence). This CDR3 spans 16 amino acids. Trimming left V 2 bases short and J 6 bases short, with 19 bases between. The CDR3 sequence: CASSQRARRGGSEAFF. The CDR3 DNA is TGTGCCAGCAGCCAAAGGGCTCGTAGGGGAGGGTCTGAAGCTTTCTTT.

The J gene is TRBJ1-2, the V gene TRBV5-6, with 7 positions matching TRBD1. Losses at the gene ends were 4 bases for V and 4 bases for J; bases not matched to a gene: 10. This CDR3 has 15 residues. Germline V CDR1 and CDR2: SGHDT, YYEEEE. CDR3 amino acids: CASSPTTGQSYGYTF. CDR3 bases: TGTGCCAGCAGCCCAACGACAGGGCAGAGCTATGGCTACACCTTC.

This chain joins TRBV28 and TRBJ2-2, with 8 bases matching TRBD2. This CDR3 region has 12 residues. V was clipped by 7 bases and J by 6 bases; unmatched bases: 1. Germline V gene lookup returns CDR1 MDHEN and CDR2 SYDVKM. This chain's CDR3 is CASKRGPGELFF. In nucleotides, the CDR3 is TGTGCCAGCAAGCGGGGGCCCGGGGAGCTGTTTTTT.

The chain recombines TRBV7-3 with TRBJ2-3, with D perhaps TRBD2 (6 bases). This CDR3 is built from 14 residues. Germline CDR1 is SGHTA and CDR2 is FQGTGA. Trimming shortened V by 3 bases and J by 6 bases, and 13 bases separated the two germline ends. The chain's CDR3 is CASSLGGREDTQYF. CDR3 DNA: TGTGCCAGCAGCTTGGGGGGTAGGGAGGATACGCAGTATTTT.

V usage is TRBV9 and J usage is TRBJ2-2; perhaps TRBD2 as D (5 bases). V lost 6 bases to trimming and J lost 0 bases, with 15 bases between them. The CDR3 has 16 amino acids. Germline loops: CDR1 SGDLS, CDR2 YYNGEE. This chain's CDR3 is CASTISGSANTGELFF. In nucleotides, the CDR3 is TGTGCCAGCACCATCTCGGGGTCAGCGAACACCGGGGAGCTGTTTTTT.

V is TRBV5-1 and J is TRBJ1-6; no firm D call. Germline V gene sequence: CDR1 SGHRS, CDR2 YFSETQ. CDR3 length: 17 amino acids. V shed 0 bases and J shed 5 bases, with 15 bases lying between them. The DNA of the CDR3 is TGCGCCAGCAGCTTGGGGACTGGAGGTGGGAATAATTCACCCCTCCACTTT. Amino acid sequence: CASSLGTGGGNNSPLHF.

This clone appeared once. This chain uses TRBV12-3 or TRBV12-4 with TRBJ2-1; 7 bases line up with TRBD2. The CDR3 is 12 amino acids. The V and J ends lost 10 bases and 3 bases, in that order; junction bases with no gene match: 3. DNA for the CDR3: TGTGCCACCCAGCGGGACTACAATGAGCAGTTCTTC. Its translation: CATQRDYNEQFF.

V usage is TRBV19 and J usage is TRBJ2-2, with D perhaps matching TRBD1 (6 bases). V was shortened by 6 bases and J by 1 base, with 15 bases between the two germline ends. The CDR3 extends over 16 amino acids. Germline V gives CDR1 LNHDA, CDR2 SQIVND (reference sequence). The CDR3 nucleotides read TGTGCCAGTAGCCCCCCCGGGACAAAGAACACCGGGGAGCTGTTTTTT. Protein: CASSPPGTKNTGELFF.

The chain is built from TRBV6-5 and TRBJ1-1, with D maybe TRBD1 (6 bases). Trimming removed 5 bases from V and 1 base from J, with 11 bases in between. CDR3 length: 14 residues. Germline V lookup: CDR1 MNHEY, CDR2 SVGAGI. The CDR3 here is CASSPWGPNTEAFF. CDR3 nucleotide sequence: TGTGCCAGCAGTCCCTGGGGGCCGAACACTGAAGCTTTCTTT.

The V gene is TRBV12-3 or TRBV12-4, the J gene TRBJ2-7; a possible D gene is TRBD2 (5 bases). The CDR3 totals 12 residues. V lost 5 bases and J lost 1, with 6 bases in between. CDR3 sequence reads: CASSRDSYEQYF. The CDR3 DNA reads as TGTGCCAGCAGTCGGGATTCCTACGAGCAGTACTTC.

The gene calls are TRBV4-1 and TRBJ2-4, with 10 nucleotides matching TRBD2. The germline gives CDR1 MGHRA, CDR2 YSYEKL. Trimming at V came to 3 bases and at J to 7 bases, leaving 12 bases not matched to a gene. The CDR3 is 17 amino acids. In DNA form, the CDR3 reads TGCGCCAGCAGCCACCCCAAAGGGAGCGGGGGGGCTAACATTCAGTACTTC. It yields the protein CASSHPKGSGGANIQYF.

CDR3 sequence (DNA): TGTGCCAGCAGCTCGGACAGGGAAATCACCGGGGAGCTGTTTTTT. Encoded protein: CASSSDREITGELFF. The chain couples TRBV7-9 to TRBJ2-2; 8 bases match TRBD1. Germline loops: CDR1 SEHNR, CDR2 FQNEAQ (reference sequence). The CDR3 sequence is 15 residues long. The J segment lost 4 bases and the V segment lost 4 bases, leaving 5 bases of the junction unmatched.

The chain joins TRBV19 to TRBJ2-7; 15 bases agree with TRBD2. V shed 3 bases, J shed 5 bases, and the junction held 5 bases outside the gene matches. CDR1 is LNHDA, CDR2 SQIVND, per germline (reference sequence). The CDR3 covers 16 residues. CDR3 in DNA: TGTGCCAGTAGTATCACCGGGACTAGCGGGGGGAACGAGCAGTACTTC. Translating it yields CASSITGTSGGNEQYF.

CDR3 in DNA: TGTGCCAGCAGCCTGCAGGGGGTACCTAGCACAGATACGCAGTATTTT. It translates to CASSLQGVPSTDTQYF. The genes are TRBV7-3 and TRBJ2-3, with 7 positions matching TRBD1. Unmatched junction bases numbered 8, after V lost 5 bases and J lost 0 bases. The CDR3 loop spans 16 amino acids. Germline lookup yields CDR1 SGHTA and CDR2 FQGTGA.

V gene TRBV5-6 combines with J gene TRBJ2-7; 9 bases are a match to TRBD1. CDR3 length equals 14 residues. The V gene's germline CDR1 is SGHDT and CDR2 YYEEEE. Germline trimming cut 0 bases from V and 2 bases from J; bases unmatched to any gene: 0. The CDR3, as DNA: TGTGCCAGCAGCTTGGGGACAGGGGCCTACGAGCAGTACTTC. As protein: CASSLGTGAYEQYF.

This clone appeared a single time. The chain recombines TRBV28 with TRBJ1-2, with 7 positions matching TRBD1. The CDR3 is 14 residues long. V lost 7 bases and J lost 3; bases outside the gene matches: 8. Germline CDR1 MDHEN, CDR2 SYDVKM. The CDR3 reads CASMVPGQYYGYTF. The CDR3 nucleotides are TGTGCCAGCATGGTGCCGGGACAGTACTATGGCTACACCTTC.

This clone showed up just once. The chain recombines TRBV7-9 with TRBJ1-6, with 9 bases lining up with TRBD1. CDR1 is SEHNR and CDR2 is FQNEAQ in the germline V gene (reference sequence). This CDR3 is built from 15 residues. Unmatched junction bases numbered 9, after V lost 5 bases and J lost 10 bases. CDR3 bases: TGTGCCAGCAGCCCCACCGGGACAGGGATCTCACCCCTCCACTTT. Translation gives CASSPTGTGISPLHF.

V gene TRBV28 combines with J gene TRBJ2-7; D call uncertain. The germline V gene has CDR1 MDHEN and CDR2 SYDVKM. V gave up 3 bases and J gave up 0 bases, with 6 bases separating them. There are 13 residues in the CDR3. CDR3: CASSFKDSYEQYF. CDR3 in DNA: TGTGCCAGCAGTTTTAAGGACTCCTACGAGCAGTACTTC. Full variable domain (missing parts from reference TRBV28 and TRBJ2-7): DVKVTQSSRYLVKRTGEKVFLECVQDMDHENMFWYRQDPGLGLRLIYFSYDVKMKEKGDIPEGYSVSREKKERFSLILESASTNQTSMYLCASSFKDSYEQYFGPGTRLTVT.

This chain links TRBV10-3 with TRBJ1-1; no clear D gene. This CDR3 comprises 13 residues. Per the germline V gene, CDR1 is ENHRY and CDR2 is SYGVKD. With 6 bases removed from V and 3 bases from J, the gap between germline ends came to 11 bases. CDR3 region: CAISDGRDTEAFF. In DNA form, the CDR3 reads TGTGCCATCAGCGATGGGAGGGACACTGAAGCTTTCTTT.

Written as DNA, the CDR3 is TGTGCCAGCAGTCCCGGGACAGGGAAAGCTTTCTTT. Translation: CASSPGTGKAFF. J is TRBJ1-1 and V is TRBV28, with 9 bases fitting TRBD1. Unmatched junction bases numbered 4, after V lost 5 bases and J lost 9 bases. The CDR3 covers 12 residues. The germline V gene has CDR1 MDHEN and CDR2 SYDVKM.

This clone came up once. This rearrangement joins TRBV19 to TRBJ1-6, with D possibly matching TRBD1 (6 bases). Trimming took 7 bases from V and 10 from J, leaving 14 bases between them. Germline V gene sequence: CDR1 LNHDA, CDR2 SQIVND (reference sequence). The CDR3 runs to 13 residues. The CDR3 DNA is TGTGCCAGTACGGGCTCAGGGGTGTCACCCCTCCACTTT. This translates into CASTGSGVSPLHF. Using reference TRBV19 and TRBJ1-6 for the parts outside the CDR3, the full variable domain is DGGITQSPKYLFRKEGQNVTLSCEQNLNHDAMYWYRQDPGQGLRLIYYSQIVNDFQKGDIAEGYSVSREKKESFPLTVTSAQKNPTAFYLCASTGSGVSPLHFGNGTRLTVT.